This TCR beta chain was sequenced during a study of blood T cells in healthy people across ages. The CDR3 loop spans 13 amino acids. The V gene's germline CDR1 is SQVTM and CDR2 ANQGSEA. Trimming at V came to 7 bases and at J to 6 bases, leaving 7 bases not matched to a gene. This clonotype was detected a few times. Its antigen is not known. In terms of origin and age, donors were healthy Caucasian individuals from Russia aged roughly 6 to 90. Whole-study findings and limits: It was found that TCR beta diversity correlated strongly with the percentage of naive T cells. No one knew whether donors had CMV, which possibly confounded expanded clonotype changes.

A second PCR of roughly 6 to 12 cycles used a sample-barcoded 5' primer and a J-beta primer mix. TCRdb reprocessed the 5' RACE reads via MiXCR and lists one record per CDR3 protein. The sample has around 1.1 million distinct CDR3 sequences, approximately 38% seen once. J is TRBJ1-1 and V is TRBV29-1; TRBD1 matches at 11 bases. The TCR originated in a man between 18 and 35 years old in good health. The specimen was blood. The CDR3 reads CSGGTGGRAEAFF. DNA of the CDR3: TGCAGCGGTGGGACAGGGGGACGGGCTGAAGCTTTCTTT.